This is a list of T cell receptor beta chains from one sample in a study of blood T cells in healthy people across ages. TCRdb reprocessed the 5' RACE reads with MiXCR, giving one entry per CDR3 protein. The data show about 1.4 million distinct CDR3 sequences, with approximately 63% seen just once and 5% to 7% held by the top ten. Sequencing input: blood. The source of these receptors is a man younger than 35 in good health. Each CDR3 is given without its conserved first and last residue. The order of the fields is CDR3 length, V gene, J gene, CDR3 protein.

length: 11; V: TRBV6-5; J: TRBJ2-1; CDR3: ASSGTSGTEQF
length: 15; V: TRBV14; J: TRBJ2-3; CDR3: ASSRYLGQGTTDTQY
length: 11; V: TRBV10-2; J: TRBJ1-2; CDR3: ASSSGTRNGYT
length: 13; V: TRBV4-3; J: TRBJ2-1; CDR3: ASSQGLGGDNEQF
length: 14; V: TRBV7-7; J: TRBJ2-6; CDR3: ASSDGQHSGANVLT
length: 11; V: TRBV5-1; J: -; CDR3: ASSPVDESEQY
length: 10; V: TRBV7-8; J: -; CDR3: ASSPLEAIQY
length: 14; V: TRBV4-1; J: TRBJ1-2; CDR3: ASSQEGGTEPYGYT
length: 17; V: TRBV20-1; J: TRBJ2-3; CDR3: SASEIVRIWAPSTDTQY
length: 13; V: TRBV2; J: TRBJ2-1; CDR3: ASSAERYSYNEQF
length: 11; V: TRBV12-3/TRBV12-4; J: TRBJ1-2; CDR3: ASTLGSNYGYT
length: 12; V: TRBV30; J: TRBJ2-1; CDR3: AWLPTFSYNEQF
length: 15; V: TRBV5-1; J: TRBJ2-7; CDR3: ASSLDHGTPGNSEQY
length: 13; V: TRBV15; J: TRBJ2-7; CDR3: ATSSPGQGGYEQY
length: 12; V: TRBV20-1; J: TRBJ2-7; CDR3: SARGNRGIHEQY
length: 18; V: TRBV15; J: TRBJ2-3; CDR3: ATSRTPGTSGGDVTDTQY
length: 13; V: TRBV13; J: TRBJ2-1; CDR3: ASSYGERDRDEQF
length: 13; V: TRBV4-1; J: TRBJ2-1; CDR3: ASSQDILAGGPEF
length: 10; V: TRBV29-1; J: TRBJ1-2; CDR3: SVDHTRYGYT
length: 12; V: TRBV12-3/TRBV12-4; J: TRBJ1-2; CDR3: ASSSPVGLSGYT
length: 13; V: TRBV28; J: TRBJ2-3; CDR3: ASGLGAGPSETQY
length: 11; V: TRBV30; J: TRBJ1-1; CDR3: AWSKGLDTEAF
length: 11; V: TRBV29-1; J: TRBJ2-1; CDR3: SAGGAQADEQF
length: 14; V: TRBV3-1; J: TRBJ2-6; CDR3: ASSQDTRSGANVLT
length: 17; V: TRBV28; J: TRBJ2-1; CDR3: ASSLLTLGQEGTWDEQF
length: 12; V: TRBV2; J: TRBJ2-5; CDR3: ASSDGNEVETQY